This T cell receptor beta chain appears in the sequencing data of a study of early T cells in non-severe SARS-CoV-2 infection. Study-wide background: Chains were unpaired, as sequencing was done on bulk RNA from unsorted whole blood.

The CDR3 consists of 15 residues. Germline values: CDR1 SGHRS, CDR2 YFSETQ. The V end lost 0 bases, the J end lost 2 bases, and 10 bases lay between the germline ends. Overall study results and limits: VDJdb matching, biased toward anti-spike CD8 responses, missed private and CD4 specificities.

Researchers tagged individual cDNA molecules with unique molecular identifiers. A single record per CDR3 protein comes from TCRdb applying MiXCR to the 5' RACE reads. Found here are roughly 77,000 distinct CDR3 sequences, less than 15% of them singletons; the top ten hold 3.5% to 5.5%. About this clonotype itself: Antigen specificity is unknown.

The V call is TRBV5-1, the J call TRBJ2-3; D gene ambiguous. The clonotype originates from an adult who was a healthcare worker with PCR-confirmed SARS-CoV-2 infection or an uninfected control (not recorded which). The specimen was whole blood. In DNA form, the CDR3 reads TGCGCCAGCAGCTTGGTAAGGTCTTCCACAGATACGCAGTATTTT. Amino acid sequence: CASSLVRSSTDTQYF. Filled out from reference TRBV5-1 and TRBJ2-3, the complete variable domain reads KAGVTQTPRYLIKTRGQQVTLSCSPISGHRSVSWYQQTPGQGLQFLFEYFSETQRNKGNFPGRFSGRQFSNSRSEMNVSTLELGDSALYLCASSLVRSSTDTQYFGPGTRLTVL.